A selection of T cell receptor beta chains follows, all from one sample in a study of Graves' ophthalmopathy and Graves' hyperthyroidism. TCRdb re-derived calls from the multiplex PCR reads in MiXCR, one entry per CDR3 protein. The table lists 400,000 to 450,000 distinct CDR3 sequences, around 21% of them singletons, with roughly 3.2% in the top ten. The sequenced sample consisted of peripheral blood. Receptor source: a woman aged 18-29 years with stable Graves' hyperthyroidism. Both conserved end residues are part of each CDR3. Fields, in order: V gene, clone size, J gene, D gene, CDR3 DNA, CDR3 protein. A D gene is named only where the DNA matches it firmly. Clone sizes are given selectively: once, few, many, or a class where the clone is expanded.

TRBV4-1	NA	TRBJ1-2	NA	TGCGCCAGCAACCACCGGTCCAAGCAAGACTATGGCTACACCTTC	CASNHRSKQDYGYTF
TRBV30	many	TRBJ2-7	NA	TGTGCCTGGACAGGGAATTCCTACGAGCAGTACTTC	CAWTGNSYEQYF
TRBV28	NA	TRBJ1-2	NA	TGTGCCACCGGGACACCTCAGGGCTACACCTTC	CATGTPQGYTF
TRBV12-3/TRBV12-4	many	TRBJ1-1	NA	TGTGCCAGCAGTTTAGCGCCGGGGGTGGCTGAAGCTTTCTTT	CASSLAPGVAEAFF
TRBV29-1	many	TRBJ1-5	NA	TGCAGCGTAGCAACAGCTAATAGCAATCAGCCCCAGCATTTT	CSVATANSNQPQHF
TRBV20-1	many	TRBJ2-5	NA	TGCAGTGCTAGTCTAGGGGGTGATAGTGAGACCCAGTACTTC	CSASLGGDSETQYF
TRBV12-3/TRBV12-4	once	TRBJ2-7	NA	TGTGCCAGCAGACTGGACGTTGCCTACGAGCAGTACTTC	CASRLDVAYEQYF
TRBV11-2	many	TRBJ2-7	TRBD2	TGTGCCAGCAGCCCCCGGGCGGGAGGCACCGCTAACTCCTACGAGCAGTACTTC	CASSPRAGGTANSYEQYF
TRBV6-4	NA	TRBJ1-5	NA	TGTGCCAGCAGAGACGACAGATCGTTTAAAGCCAGCAATCAGCCCCAGCATTTT	CASRDDRSFKASNQPQHF
TRBV29-1	many	TRBJ1-1	NA	TGCAGCGTTGACAGGGGAGGCACTGAAGCTTTCTTT	CSVDRGGTEAFF
TRBV7-9	many	TRBJ2-5	TRBD1	TGTGCCACCGACAGGGGCCAAGAGACCCAGTACTTC	CATDRGQETQYF
TRBV20-1	many	TRBJ2-7	TRBD1	TGCAGTGCCCACGGACAGGGGGCGTCCTACGAGCAGTACTTC	CSAHGQGASYEQYF
TRBV6-5	many	TRBJ1-1	NA	TGTGCCAGCAGTTACAAAGGGGACACTGAAGCTTTCTTT	CASSYKGDTEAFF
TRBV5-1	many	TRBJ2-7	TRBD1	TGCGCCAGCAGCAAGCGAGGACAGGGGGACGAGCAGTACTTC	CASSKRGQGDEQYF
TRBV6-5	many	TRBJ2-7	TRBD2	TGTGCCAGCAGTCCTCTAGCGGGAGGGCCAAACGAGCAGTACTTC	CASSPLAGGPNEQYF
TRBV6-2/TRBV6-3	many	TRBJ2-7	NA	TGTGCCAGCAGTTACTCGGGCAGGACGTACGAGCAGTACTTC	CASSYSGRTYEQYF
TRBV27	many	TRBJ2-7	NA	TGTGCCAGCAGTTTATCGCGCTACAGGGTTGGAGTTGGTGAGCAGTACTTC	CASSLSRYRVGVGEQYF
TRBV4-2	NA	TRBJ2-5	NA	TGTGCCAGCAGCCAAGATGGCAGCCAAGAGACCCAGTACTTC	CASSQDGSQETQYF
TRBV7-2	many	TRBJ2-7	NA	TGTGCCAGCAGCTTAGTCACGGGGGGCAACGAGCAGTACTTC	CASSLVTGGNEQYF
TRBV20-1	many	TRBJ2-5	NA	TGCAGTGCTACTTTGCTCGGGACCACTAAAACCCAGTACTTC	CSATLLGTTKTQYF
TRBV7-2	NA	TRBJ2-2	TRBD2	TGTGCCAGCATCACAGGGCCGCGGGAGGCCGGGGAGCTGTTGTTT	CASITGPREAGELLF
TRBV12-3/TRBV12-4	NA	TRBJ1-2	NA	TGTGCCAGCAGTTTAGTGGACGGAACTAACTATGGCTACACCTTC	CASSLVDGTNYGYTF
TRBV6-1	many	TRBJ2-7	TRBD1	TGTGCCAGCAACCTACAGGGGGGACCCTACGAGCAGTACTTC	CASNLQGGPYEQYF
TRBV6-1	many	TRBJ2-7	TRBD2	TGTGCCAGCAGTGCTAGCGGGAGAGTCGAGCAGTACTTC	CASSASGRVEQYF
TRBV18	NA	TRBJ1-3	NA	TGTGCCAGCTCACCTTCAGGGCTGACCTCTGGAAACACCATATATTTT	CASSPSGLTSGNTIYF
TRBV6-5	many	TRBJ1-5	NA	TGTGCCAGCAATAAGGCAGGGTGGGGTCAGCCCCAGCATTTT	CASNKAGWGQPQHF
TRBV5-1	many	TRBJ2-7	NA	TGCGCCAGCAGCATAGACAGGTTCCGCGAGCAGTACTTC	CASSIDRFREQYF
TRBV6-5	NA	TRBJ1-2	NA	TGTGCCAGCAGTTACGGGGGGCAAACTAACTATGGCTACACCTTC	CASSYGGQTNYGYTF
TRBV18	few	TRBJ1-1	NA	TGTGCCAGCTCCCCGGGGGTAGGTGGCACTGAAGCTTTCTTT	CASSPGVGGTEAFF
TRBV20-1	many	TRBJ2-5	TRBD2	TGCAGTGCCGTTCCAGCGGGACAAGAGACCCAGTACTTC	CSAVPAGQETQYF
TRBV18	NA	TRBJ2-7	NA	TGTGCCAGCTCACCATCGGCTAGCTACGAGCAGTACTTC	CASSPSASYEQYF
TRBV6-1	many	TRBJ2-2	NA	TGTGCCAGCAGTGAAACGGAGCCTGCGGGGATTGGGGAGCTGTTTTTT	CASSETEPAGIGELFF
TRBV10-3	many	TRBJ2-7	TRBD1	TGTGCCATCAGTGGAGGACAGGACTACGAGCAGTACTTC	CAISGGQDYEQYF
TRBV6-5	NA	TRBJ1-1	NA	TGTGCCAGCAGTTACCCCAAAGGGGGGGTGAACACTGAAGCTTTCTTT	CASSYPKGGVNTEAFF
TRBV19	many	TRBJ1-6	NA	TGTGCCAGCCAACTTCGGGGTTCACCCCTCCACTTT	CASQLRGSPLHF
TRBV12-3/TRBV12-4	many	TRBJ1-5	NA	TGTGCCAGCAGTTTCTCCACCAATCAGCCCCAGCATTTT	CASSFSTNQPQHF
TRBV4-3	many	TRBJ2-2	NA	TGCGCCAGCAGCCAAGATGAGTGGGAGGGGGGCACCGGGGAGCTGTTTTTT	CASSQDEWEGGTGELFF
TRBV7-6	many	TRBJ2-7	NA	TGTGCCAGCAGCCGGGGGGCAAGAAGGATCTACGAGCAGTACTTC	CASSRGARRIYEQYF
TRBV7-9	many	TRBJ1-2	NA	TGTGCCAGCAGCGCCACGACAGGTTCGGGCTATGGCTACACCTTC	CASSATTGSGYGYTF
TRBV4-2	many	TRBJ1-5	TRBD1	TGTGCCAGCAGCCGTGGGACAGGGATCAATCAGCCCCAGCATTTT	CASSRGTGINQPQHF
TRBV5-1	many	TRBJ1-1	TRBD1	TGCGCCAGCAGCTTGGCCTTTGGCTCAGGGGGCCTGAACACTGAAGCTTTCTTT	CASSLAFGSGGLNTEAFF
TRBV6-1	once	TRBJ2-7	NA	TGTGCCAGCAGTGAAAAGGGTAGTTTTTACGAGCAGTACTTC	CASSEKGSFYEQYF
TRBV6-2/TRBV6-3	many	TRBJ2-5	TRBD2	TGTGCCAGCAGTTACCCCAGACTAGCGGGGATCCAAGAGACCCAGTACTTC	CASSYPRLAGIQETQYF
TRBV6-1	NA	TRBJ1-5	NA	TGTGCCAGCAGCGTCGGGCTGGGGCAGCCCCAGCATTTT	CASSVGLGQPQHF
TRBV29-1	many	TRBJ2-2	TRBD1	TGCAGCGCTCGGACAGGGGGGCGGTCCGGGGAGCTGTTTTTT	CSARTGGRSGELFF
TRBV18	NA	TRBJ2-2	TRBD2	TGTGCCAGCTCACCACAGCGCGGGAGTTTCACCGGGGAGCTATTTTTT	CASSPQRGSFTGELFF
TRBV7-9	many	TRBJ2-7	TRBD2	TGTGCCAGCAGCGTAACTAGCGGGAGATCCCCCTACGAGCAGTACTTC	CASSVTSGRSPYEQYF
TRBV7-9	many	TRBJ2-7	NA	TGTGCCAGCAGCTTAGACGGGTTAAGCTCCTACGAGCAGTACTTC	CASSLDGLSSYEQYF
TRBV7-6	many	TRBJ2-7	NA	TGTGCCAGCAGCTTAGGAAGCGGAACCCACAACGAGCAGTACTTC	CASSLGSGTHNEQYF